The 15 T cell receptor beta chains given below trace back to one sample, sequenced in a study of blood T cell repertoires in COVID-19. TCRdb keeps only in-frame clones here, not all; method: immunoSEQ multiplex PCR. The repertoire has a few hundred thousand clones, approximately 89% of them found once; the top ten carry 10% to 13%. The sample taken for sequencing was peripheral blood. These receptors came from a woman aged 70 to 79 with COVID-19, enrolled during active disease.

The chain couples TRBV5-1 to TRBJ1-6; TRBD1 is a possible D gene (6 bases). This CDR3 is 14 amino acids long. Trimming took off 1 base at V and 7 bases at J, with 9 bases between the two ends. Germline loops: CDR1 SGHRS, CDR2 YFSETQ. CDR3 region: CASSLTGRNSPLHF. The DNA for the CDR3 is TGCGCCAGCAGCTTGACAGGGCGGAATTCACCCCTCCACTTT.

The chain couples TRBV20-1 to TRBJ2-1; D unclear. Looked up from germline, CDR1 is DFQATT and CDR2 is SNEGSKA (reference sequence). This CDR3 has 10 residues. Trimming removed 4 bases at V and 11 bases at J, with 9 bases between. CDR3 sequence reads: CSATTGKQFF. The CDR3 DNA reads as TGCAGTGCTACAACCGGTAAGCAGTTCTTC.

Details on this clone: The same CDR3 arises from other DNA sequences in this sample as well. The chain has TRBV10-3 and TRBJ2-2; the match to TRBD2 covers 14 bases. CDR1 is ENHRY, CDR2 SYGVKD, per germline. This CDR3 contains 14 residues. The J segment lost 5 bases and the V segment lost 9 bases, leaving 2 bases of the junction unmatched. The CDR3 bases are TGTGCCATAGGGACTAGCGGGAGTACCGGGGAGCTGTTTTTT. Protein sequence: CAIGTSGSTGELFF.

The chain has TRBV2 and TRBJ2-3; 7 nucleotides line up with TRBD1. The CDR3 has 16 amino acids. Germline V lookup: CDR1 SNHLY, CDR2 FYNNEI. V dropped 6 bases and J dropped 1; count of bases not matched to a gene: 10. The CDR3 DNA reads TGTGCCAGCAGGCAACACAGGGGCCAGCGCACAGATACGCAGTATTTT. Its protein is CASRQHRGQRTDTQYF. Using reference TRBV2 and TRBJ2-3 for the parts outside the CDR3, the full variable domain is EPEVTQTPSHQVTQMGQEVILRCVPISNHLYFYWYRQILGQKVEFLVSFYNNEISEKSEIFDDQFSVERPDGSNFTLKIRSTKLEDSAMYFCASRQHRGQRTDTQYFGPGTRLTVL.

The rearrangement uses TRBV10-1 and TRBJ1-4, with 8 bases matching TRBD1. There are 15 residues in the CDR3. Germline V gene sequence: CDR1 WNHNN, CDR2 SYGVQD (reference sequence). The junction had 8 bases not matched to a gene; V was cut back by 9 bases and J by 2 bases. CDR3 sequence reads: CARSRGDRTNEKLFF. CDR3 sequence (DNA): TGCGCCAGGAGCCGGGGGGACAGGACTAATGAAAAACTGTTTTTT.

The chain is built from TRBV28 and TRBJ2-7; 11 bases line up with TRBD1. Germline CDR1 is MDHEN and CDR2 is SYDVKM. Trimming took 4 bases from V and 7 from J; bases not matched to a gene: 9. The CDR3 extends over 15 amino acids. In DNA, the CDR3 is TGTGCCAGCAGTTACTATGGGACAGGGGGTTGGGAGCAGTACTTC. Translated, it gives CASSYYGTGGWEQYF.

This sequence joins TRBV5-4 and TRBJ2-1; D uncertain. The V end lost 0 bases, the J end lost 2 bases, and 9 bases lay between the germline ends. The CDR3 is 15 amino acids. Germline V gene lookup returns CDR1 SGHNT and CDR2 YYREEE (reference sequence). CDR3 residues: CASSLERQTYNEQFF. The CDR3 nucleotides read TGTGCCAGCAGCTTGGAGAGGCAGACCTACAATGAGCAGTTCTTC.

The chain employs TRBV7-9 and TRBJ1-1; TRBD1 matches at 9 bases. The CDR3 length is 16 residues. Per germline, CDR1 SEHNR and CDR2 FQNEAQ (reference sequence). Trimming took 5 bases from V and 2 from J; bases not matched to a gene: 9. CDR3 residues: CASSLGTGIINTEAFF. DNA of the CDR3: TGTGCCAGCAGCCTTGGGACAGGGATCATAAACACTGAAGCTTTCTTT.

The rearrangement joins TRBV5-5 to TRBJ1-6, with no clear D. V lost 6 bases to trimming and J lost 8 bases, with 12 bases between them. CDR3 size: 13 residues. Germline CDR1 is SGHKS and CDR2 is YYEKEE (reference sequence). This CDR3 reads CASNREPYSPLHF. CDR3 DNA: TGTGCCAGCAACCGGGAACCGTATTCACCCCTCCACTTT.

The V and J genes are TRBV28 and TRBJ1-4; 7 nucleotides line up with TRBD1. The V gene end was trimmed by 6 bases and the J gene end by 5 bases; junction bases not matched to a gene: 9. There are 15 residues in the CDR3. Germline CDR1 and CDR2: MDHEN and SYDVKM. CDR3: CASRYSGGSNEKLFF. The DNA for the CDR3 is TGTGCCAGCAGGTACTCAGGGGGTTCGAATGAAAAACTGTTTTTT.

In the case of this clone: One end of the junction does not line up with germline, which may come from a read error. The CDR3 here is CASSQRSRETF. Written as DNA, the CDR3 is TGTGCCAGCAGCCAAAGGTCCAGGGAAACGTTC. The chain links TRBV3-1 (or the pseudogene TRBV3-2) to TRBJ2-7, with D possibly being TRBD1 (5 bases). This CDR3 contains 11 residues. Germline V gives CDR1 LGHDT, CDR2 YNNKEL (reference sequence).

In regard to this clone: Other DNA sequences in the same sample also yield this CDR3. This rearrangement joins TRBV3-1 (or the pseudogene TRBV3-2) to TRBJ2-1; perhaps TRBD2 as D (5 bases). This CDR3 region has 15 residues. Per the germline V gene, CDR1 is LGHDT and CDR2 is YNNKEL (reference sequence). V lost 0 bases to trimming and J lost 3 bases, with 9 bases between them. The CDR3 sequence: CASSQDSGNYNEQFF. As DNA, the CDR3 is TGTGCCAGCAGCCAAGACTCGGGAAACTACAATGAGCAGTTCTTC.

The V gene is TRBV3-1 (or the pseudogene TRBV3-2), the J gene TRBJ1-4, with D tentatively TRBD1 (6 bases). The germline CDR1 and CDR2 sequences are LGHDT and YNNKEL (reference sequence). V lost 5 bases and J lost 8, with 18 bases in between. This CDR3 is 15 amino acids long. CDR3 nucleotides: TGTGCCAGCAGCTTACCGGGACACAGGACCGAAAAACTGTTTTTT. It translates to CASSLPGHRTEKLFF.

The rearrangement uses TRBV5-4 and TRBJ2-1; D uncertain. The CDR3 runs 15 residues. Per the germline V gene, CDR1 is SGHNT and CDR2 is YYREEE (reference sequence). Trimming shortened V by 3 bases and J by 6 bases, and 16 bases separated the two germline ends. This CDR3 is CASSSRLEMGNEQFF. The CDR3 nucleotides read TGTGCCAGCAGCTCTCGACTCGAAATGGGCAATGAGCAGTTCTTC. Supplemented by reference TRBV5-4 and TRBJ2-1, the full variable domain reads ETGVTQSPTHLIKTRGQQVTLRCSSQSGHNTVSWYQQALGQGPQFIFQYYREEENGRGNFPPRFSGLQFPNYSSELNVNALELDDSALYLCASSSRLEMGNEQFFGPGTRLTVL.

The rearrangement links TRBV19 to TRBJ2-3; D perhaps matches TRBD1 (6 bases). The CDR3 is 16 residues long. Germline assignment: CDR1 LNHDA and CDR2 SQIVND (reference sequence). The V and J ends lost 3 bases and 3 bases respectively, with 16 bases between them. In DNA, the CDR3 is TGTGCCAGTAGTATCACAGGGTGGGCGCGGACAGATACGCAGTATTTT. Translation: CASSITGWARTDTQYF.